This TCR beta chain was captured in a study of cytomegalovirus exposure and HLA in healthy donors. V was clipped by 5 bases and J by 0 bases; unmatched bases: 9. The CDR3 is 16 amino acids. Germline CDR1 SGHTA, CDR2 FQGNSA. PCR amplification relied on 60 Vbeta primers (plus 13 Jbeta primers). Measured with immunoSEQ multiplex PCR; TCRdb has only the in-frame clones, and not every one. Here the sample spans 150,000 to 200,000 clones, about 81% being singletons. The sequence derives from a man aged 40-55 years in good health and CMV-seronegative. The sample comprised PBMCs. The genes are TRBV7-2 and TRBJ2-7; 8 bases are shared with TRBD2. CDR3 coding DNA: TGTGCCAGCAGCCAAGCTCAGCGGGGGCCCTCCTACGAGCAGTACTTC. This gives the protein CASSQAQRGPSYEQYF.